This TCR beta chain was profiled in a study of sequential checkpoint blockade in melanoma. Specified treatment: randomized to nivolumab then ipilimumab (arm A) or the reverse (arm B). DNA-damaging chemotherapy had not been given to any patient beforehand. Live CD3+CD8+ CD19− CD56− cells were sorted from PBMCs. Clones were sequenced by immunoSEQ multiplex PCR, and TCRdb holds only the in-frame ones, with some missing. In the table there are about 28,000 clones, about 83% of which are singletons. This CDR3 region has 17 residues. The V gene's germline CDR1 is LGHNA and CDR2 YSLEER. V was pared by 0 bases and J by 0 bases, with 8 bases of the junction left unmatched.

The specimen was CD8+ T cells sorted from blood (inferred from file names), collected from a patient given nivolumab and ipilimumab in sequence. The genes are TRBV4-3 and TRBJ2-7, with 7 bases lining up with TRBD1. The clonotype was recovered from a human donor with melanoma. CDR3 DNA sequence: TGCGCCAGCAGCCAAGATCGGCGCCGACAGGGCTCCTACGAGCAGTACTTC. Its translation: CASSQDRRRQGSYEQYF.